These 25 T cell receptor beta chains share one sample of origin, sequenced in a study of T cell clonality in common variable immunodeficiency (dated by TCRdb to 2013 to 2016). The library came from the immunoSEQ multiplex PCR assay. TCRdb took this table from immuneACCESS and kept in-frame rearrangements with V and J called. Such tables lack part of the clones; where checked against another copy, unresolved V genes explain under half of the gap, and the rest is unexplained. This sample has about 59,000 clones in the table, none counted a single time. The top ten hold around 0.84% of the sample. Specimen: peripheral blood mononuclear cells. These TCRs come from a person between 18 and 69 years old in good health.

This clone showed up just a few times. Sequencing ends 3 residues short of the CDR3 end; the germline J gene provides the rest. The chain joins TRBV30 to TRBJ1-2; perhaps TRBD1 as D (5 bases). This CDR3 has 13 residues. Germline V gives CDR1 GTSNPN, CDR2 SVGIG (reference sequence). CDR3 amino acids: CAWRGGSAYTYTF. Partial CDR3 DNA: TGTGCCTGGAGGGGGGGGTCAGCGTATACC.

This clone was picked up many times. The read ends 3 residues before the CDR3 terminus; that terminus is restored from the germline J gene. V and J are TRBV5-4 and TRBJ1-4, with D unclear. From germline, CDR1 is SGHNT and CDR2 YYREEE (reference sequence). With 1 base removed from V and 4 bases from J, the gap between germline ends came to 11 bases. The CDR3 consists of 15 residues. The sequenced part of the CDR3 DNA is TGTGCCAGCAGCTTGAACCGCGGGCATAATGAAAAA. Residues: CASSLNRGHNEK. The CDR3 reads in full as CASSLNRGHNEKLFF.

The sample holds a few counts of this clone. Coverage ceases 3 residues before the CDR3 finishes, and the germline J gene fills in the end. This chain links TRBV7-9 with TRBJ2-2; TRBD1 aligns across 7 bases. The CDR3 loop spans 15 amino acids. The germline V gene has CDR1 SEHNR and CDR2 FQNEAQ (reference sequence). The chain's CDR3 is CASSFGGQLNEKLFF. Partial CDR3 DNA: TGTGCCAGCAGCTTTGGGGGACAGCTTAATGAAAAG.

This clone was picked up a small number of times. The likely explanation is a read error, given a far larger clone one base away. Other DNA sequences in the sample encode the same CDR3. CDR3 DNA (partial): TGCAGTGCTAGAACGGGGACAGGGGAGGAGACC. Its translation: CSARTGTGEET. The whole CDR3 protein is CSARTGTGEETQYF. The genes are TRBV20-1 and TRBJ2-5, with 10 nucleotides matching TRBD1. Read sequence stops 3 residues before the CDR3 end, and the germline J gene provides the missing end. The CDR3 contains 14 residues. CDR1 DFQATT and CDR2 SNEGSKA come from the germline V gene (reference sequence). V lost 2 bases, J lost 5 bases, and 5 bases stayed unmatched.

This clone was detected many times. Here the CDR3 reads CASRWAGGVYNEQFF. The covered CDR3 bases are TGCGCCAGTAGGTGGGCGGGGGGGGTATACAATGAG. The chain couples TRBV10-2 to TRBJ2-1; 9 bases match TRBD2. Coverage ceases 3 residues before the CDR3 finishes, and the germline J gene fills in the end. The V segment lost 9 bases and the J segment 4 bases; nucleotides outside the gene matches: 10. Germline V gives CDR1 WSHSY, CDR2 SAAADI. There are 15 residues in the CDR3.

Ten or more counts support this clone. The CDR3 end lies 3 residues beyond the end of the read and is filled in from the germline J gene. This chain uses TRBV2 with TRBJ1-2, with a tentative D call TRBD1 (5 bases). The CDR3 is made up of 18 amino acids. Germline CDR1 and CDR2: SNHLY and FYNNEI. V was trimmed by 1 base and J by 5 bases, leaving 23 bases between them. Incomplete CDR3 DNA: TGTGCCAGCAGTGAAGAAGGGGCAGGGCCCCATTTGGGATATGGC. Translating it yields CASSEEGAGPHLGYG. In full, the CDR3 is CASSEEGAGPHLGYGYTF.

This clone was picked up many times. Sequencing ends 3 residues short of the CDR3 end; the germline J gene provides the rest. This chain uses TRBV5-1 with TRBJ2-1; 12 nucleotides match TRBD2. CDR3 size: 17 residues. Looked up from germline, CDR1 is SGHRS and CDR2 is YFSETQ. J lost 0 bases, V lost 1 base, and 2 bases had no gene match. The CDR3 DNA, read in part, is TGCGCCAGCAGCTTGTGGACTAGCGGGGACTCCTACAATGAG. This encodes CASSLWTSGDSYNE. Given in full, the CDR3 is CASSLWTSGDSYNEQFF.

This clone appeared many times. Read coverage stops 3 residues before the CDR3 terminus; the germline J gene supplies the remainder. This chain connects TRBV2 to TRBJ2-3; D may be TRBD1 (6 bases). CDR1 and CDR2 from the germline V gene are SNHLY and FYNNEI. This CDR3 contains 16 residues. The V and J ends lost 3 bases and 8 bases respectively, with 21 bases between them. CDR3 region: CASSEETGGFYGTQYF. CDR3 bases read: TGTGCCAGCAGTGAGGAGACAGGAGGTTTCTACGGTACG.

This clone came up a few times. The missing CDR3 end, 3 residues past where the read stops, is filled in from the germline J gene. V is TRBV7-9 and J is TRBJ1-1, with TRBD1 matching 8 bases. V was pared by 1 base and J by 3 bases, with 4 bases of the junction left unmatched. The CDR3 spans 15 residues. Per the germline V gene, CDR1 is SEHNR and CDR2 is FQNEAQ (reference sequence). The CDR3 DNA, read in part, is TGTGCCAGCAGCTTAGGACAGGGGCATGACACTGAA. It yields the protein CASSLGQGHDTE. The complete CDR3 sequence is CASSLGQGHDTEAFF.

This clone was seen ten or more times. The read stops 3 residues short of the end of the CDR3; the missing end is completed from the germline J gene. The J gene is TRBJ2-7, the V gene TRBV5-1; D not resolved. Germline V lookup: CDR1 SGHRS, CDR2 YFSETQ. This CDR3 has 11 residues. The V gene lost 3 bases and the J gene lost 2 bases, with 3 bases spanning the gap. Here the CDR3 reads CASSSAYEQYF. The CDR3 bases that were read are TGCGCCAGCAGCTCCGCCTACGAG.

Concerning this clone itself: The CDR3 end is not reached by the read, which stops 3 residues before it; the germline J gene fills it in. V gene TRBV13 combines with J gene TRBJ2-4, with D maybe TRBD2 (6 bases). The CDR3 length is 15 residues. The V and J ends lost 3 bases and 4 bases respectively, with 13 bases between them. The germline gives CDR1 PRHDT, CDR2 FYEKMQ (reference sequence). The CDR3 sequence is CASSFRRGSKNIQYF. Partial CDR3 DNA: TGTGCCAGCAGCTTTCGGAGGGGCTCGAAAAACATT.

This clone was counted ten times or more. CDR3: CASSRQAGGDYGYTF. Incomplete CDR3 DNA: TGTGCCAGCAGTCGGCAAGCAGGGGGAGACTATGGC. This chain connects TRBV9 to TRBJ1-2, with TRBD1 matching over 7 bases. The CDR3 goes on 3 residues after the read ends, and that part is filled in from the germline J gene. CDR1 and CDR2 from the germline V gene are SGDLS and YYNGEE. This CDR3 spans 15 amino acids. Trimming removed 5 bases from V and 3 bases from J; junction bases left unmatched: 10.

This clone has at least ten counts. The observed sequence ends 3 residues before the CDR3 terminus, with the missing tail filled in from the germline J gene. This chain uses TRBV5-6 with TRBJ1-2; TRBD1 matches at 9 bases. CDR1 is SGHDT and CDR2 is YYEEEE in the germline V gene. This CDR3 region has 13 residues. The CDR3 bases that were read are TGTGCCAGCAGCTATACAGGGGGCGAAGGC. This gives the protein CASSYTGGEG. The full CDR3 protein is CASSYTGGEGYTF.

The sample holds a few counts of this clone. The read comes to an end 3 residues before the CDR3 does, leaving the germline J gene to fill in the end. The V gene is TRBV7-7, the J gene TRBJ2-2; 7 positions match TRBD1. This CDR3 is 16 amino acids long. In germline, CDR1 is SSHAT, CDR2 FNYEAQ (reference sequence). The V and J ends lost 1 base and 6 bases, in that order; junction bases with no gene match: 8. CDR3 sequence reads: CASSLGRQGNAGELFF. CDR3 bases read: TGTGCCAGCAGCTTAGGAAGACAGGGAAACGCCGGGGAG.

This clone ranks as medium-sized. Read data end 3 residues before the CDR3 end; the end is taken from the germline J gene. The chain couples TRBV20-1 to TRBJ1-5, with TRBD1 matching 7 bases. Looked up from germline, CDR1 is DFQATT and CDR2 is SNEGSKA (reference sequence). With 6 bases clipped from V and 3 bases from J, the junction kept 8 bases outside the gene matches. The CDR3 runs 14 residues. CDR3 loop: CSAATGALNQPQHF. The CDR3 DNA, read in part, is TGCAGTGCCGCTACAGGGGCTCTCAATCAGCCC.

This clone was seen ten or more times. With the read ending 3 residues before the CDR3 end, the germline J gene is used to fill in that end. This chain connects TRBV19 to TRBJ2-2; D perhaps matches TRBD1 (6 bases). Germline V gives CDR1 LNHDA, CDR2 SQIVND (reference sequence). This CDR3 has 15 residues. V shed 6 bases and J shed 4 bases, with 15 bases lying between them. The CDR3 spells CASRVTGSPTGELFF. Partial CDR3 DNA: TGTGCCAGTAGGGTTACAGGGTCGCCCACCGGGGAG.

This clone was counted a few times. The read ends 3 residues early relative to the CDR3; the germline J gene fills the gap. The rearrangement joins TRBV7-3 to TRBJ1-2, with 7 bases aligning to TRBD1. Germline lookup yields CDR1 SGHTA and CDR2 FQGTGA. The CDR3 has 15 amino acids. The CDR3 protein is CASSPGTDPDNDYTF. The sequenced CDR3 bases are TGTGCCAGCAGCCCTGGGACAGACCCCGACAATGAC.

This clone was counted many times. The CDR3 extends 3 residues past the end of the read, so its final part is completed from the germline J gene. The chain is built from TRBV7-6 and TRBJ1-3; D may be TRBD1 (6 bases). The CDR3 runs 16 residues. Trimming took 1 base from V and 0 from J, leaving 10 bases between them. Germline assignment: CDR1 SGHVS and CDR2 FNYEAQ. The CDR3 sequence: CASSLGTESSGNTIYF. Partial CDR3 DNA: TGTGCCAGCAGCTTAGGGACAGAGAGCTCTGGAAACACC.

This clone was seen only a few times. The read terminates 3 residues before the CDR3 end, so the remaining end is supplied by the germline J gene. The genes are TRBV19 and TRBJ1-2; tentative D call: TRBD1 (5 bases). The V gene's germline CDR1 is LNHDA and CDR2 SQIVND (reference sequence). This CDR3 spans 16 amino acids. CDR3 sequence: CASSTGLAGGAYDYTF. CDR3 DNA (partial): TGTGCCAGTAGTACCGGACTAGCGGGAGGGGCCTACGAC.

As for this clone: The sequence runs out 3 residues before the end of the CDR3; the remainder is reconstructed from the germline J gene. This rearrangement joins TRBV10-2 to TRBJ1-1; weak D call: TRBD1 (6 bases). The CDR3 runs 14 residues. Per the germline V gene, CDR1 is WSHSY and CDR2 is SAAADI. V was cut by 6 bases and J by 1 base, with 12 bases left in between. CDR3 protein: CASSGRGGNTEAFF. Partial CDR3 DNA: TGCGCCAGCAGCGGTAGGGGGGGGAACACTGAA.

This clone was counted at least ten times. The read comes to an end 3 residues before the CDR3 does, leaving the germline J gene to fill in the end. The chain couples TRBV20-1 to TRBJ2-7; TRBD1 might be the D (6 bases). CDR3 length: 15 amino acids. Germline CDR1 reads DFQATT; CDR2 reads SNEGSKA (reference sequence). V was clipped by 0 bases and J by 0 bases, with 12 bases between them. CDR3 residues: CSARDQQGNSYEQYF. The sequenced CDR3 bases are TGCAGTGCTAGAGATCAGCAGGGGAACTCCTACGAG.

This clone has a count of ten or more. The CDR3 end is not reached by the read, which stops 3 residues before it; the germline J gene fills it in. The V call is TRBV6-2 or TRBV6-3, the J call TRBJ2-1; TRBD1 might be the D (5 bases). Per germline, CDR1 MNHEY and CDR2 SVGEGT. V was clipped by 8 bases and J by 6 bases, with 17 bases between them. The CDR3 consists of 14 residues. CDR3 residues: CASGFFDSGNEQFF. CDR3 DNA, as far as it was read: TGTGCCAGCGGATTCTTCGACAGTGGCAATGAG.

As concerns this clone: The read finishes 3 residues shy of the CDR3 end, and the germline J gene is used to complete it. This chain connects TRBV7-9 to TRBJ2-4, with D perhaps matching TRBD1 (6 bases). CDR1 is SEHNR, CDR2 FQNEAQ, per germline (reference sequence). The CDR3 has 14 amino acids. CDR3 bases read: TGTGCCAGCAGCGAGTCAGGGGTTATCTATGGT. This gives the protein CASSESGVIYG. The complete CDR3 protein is CASSESGVIYGQYF.

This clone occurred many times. The CDR3 spells CAISEVGGGGNEQFF. CDR3 bases read: TGTGCCATCAGTGAGGTAGGGGGAGGAGGGAATGAG. The J gene is TRBJ2-1, the V gene TRBV10-3; D possibly matches TRBD1 or TRBD2 (6 bases each). The CDR3 end falls 3 residues outside the read, so it is completed with the germline J gene. CDR3 length equals 15 residues. Germline CDR1 is ENHRY and CDR2 is SYGVKD. Trimming shortened V by 2 bases and J by 7 bases, and 15 bases separated the two germline ends.

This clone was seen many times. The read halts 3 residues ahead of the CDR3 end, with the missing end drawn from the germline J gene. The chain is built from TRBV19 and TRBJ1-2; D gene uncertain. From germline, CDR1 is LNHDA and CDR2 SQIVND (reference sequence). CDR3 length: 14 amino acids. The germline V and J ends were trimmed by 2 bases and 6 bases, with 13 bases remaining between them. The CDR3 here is CASSITSGVNGYTF. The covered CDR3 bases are TGTGCCAGTAGTATAACTTCTGGTGTTAATGGC.